The TCR beta chain under discussion was sequenced for a study of monozygotic twins with inflammatory bowel disease. Study results and limitations: Compared with healthy twins, IBD patients shared fewer clonotypes with others, especially with disease activity. Part of the variability in patient repertoires may have come from differing immunosuppressive treatments.

About this clonotype itself: Its specificity is unknown.

Blood was collected, around 2.6 ml per donor. Template switching introduced UMIs that contain a 6-nucleotide sample barcode. Reanalyzing the 5' RACE reads, TCRdb keeps one entry per CDR3 protein, without DNA. The specimen's table records about 330,000 distinct CDR3 sequences. This CDR3 spans 16 amino acids. This sequence joins TRBV12-3 or TRBV12-4 and TRBJ2-1; TCRdb reports TRBD2, a call that lacks DNA to check it against. The clonotype comes from a human donor with ulcerative colitis or Crohn's disease, or a healthy co-twin of an affected twin (not recorded which). Sequencing used blood. CDR3 loop: CASSPLAGAPPNEQFF.